The rows below give T cell receptor beta chains drawn from one sample of a study of cytomegalovirus exposure and HLA in healthy donors. The data were produced by immunoSEQ multiplex PCR, yet TCRdb's version contains in-frame clones alone and is incomplete. There are 150,000 to 200,000 clones in the sample; roughly nine tenths occur only once, and 3% to 3.5% lies in the top ten. The sequenced material came from PBMCs. Every receptor here comes from a woman between 18 and 30 years old in good health and CMV-seropositive. Each CDR3 is given with its conserved first and last residue. The D gene is left open where the match is weak. Expanded clones get a size class; other rows say once, few or many, or leave the size out.

TRBJ1-2 | . | TRBV2 | . | 17 | CASSPTPLREINYGYTF | TGTGCCAGCAGCCCCACCCCACTACGGGAGATTAACTATGGCTACACCTTC
TRBJ1-1 | . | TRBV4-1 | . | 14 | CASRGTLMNTEAFF | TGCGCCAGCAGAGGGACATTAATGAACACTGAAGCTTTCTTT
TRBJ2-2 | once | TRBV6-4 | TRBD1 | 15 | CASRGQGEMAGELFF | TGTGCCAGCAGGGGACAGGGGGAGATGGCCGGGGAGCTGTTTTTT
TRBJ2-2 | . | TRBV28 | . | 13 | CASITGRVGELFF | TGTGCCAGCATAACAGGGCGGGTCGGGGAGCTGTTTTTT
TRBJ1-4 | . | TRBV7-9 | . | 16 | CASSRTTGLTNEKLFF | TGTGCCAGCAGTCGAACTACAGGGTTGACTAATGAAAAACTGTTTTTT
TRBJ2-5 | . | TRBV7-2 | . | 13 | CASSLVLAETQYF | TGTGCCAGCAGCTTAGTCCTAGCTGAGACCCAGTACTTC
TRBJ2-3 | . | TRBV2 | TRBD2 | 14 | CASSDSGGRDTQYF | TGTGCCAGCAGTGATAGCGGGGGAAGGGATACGCAGTATTTT
TRBJ1-3 | . | TRBV5-6 | TRBD1 | 16 | CASSFRTGRFGNTIYF | TGTGCCAGCAGCTTCCGGACAGGTCGATTTGGGAACACCATATATTTT
TRBJ2-1 | . | TRBV15 | TRBD2 | 22 | CATSREVWGQEGLAGEVNEQFF | TGTGCCACCAGCAGAGAAGTGTGGGGACAGGAGGGACTAGCGGGAGAGGTCAATGAGCAGTTCTTC
TRBJ2-7 | . | TRBV7-2 | TRBD2 | 14 | CASSVLAGETEQYF | TGTGCCAGCAGCGTACTAGCGGGAGAGACGGAGCAGTACTTC
TRBJ1-5 | . | TRBV11-2 | TRBD1 | 16 | CASSLGGTVGNQPQHF | TGTGCCAGCAGCCTAGGGGGCACCGTGGGCAATCAGCCCCAGCATTTT
TRBJ2-5 | . | TRBV5-4 | . | 13 | CASSTGIQETQYF | TGTGCCAGCAGCACAGGGATACAAGAGACCCAGTACTTC
TRBJ2-2 | . | TRBV5-5 | . | 16 | CASSPQRGKNTGELFF | TGTGCCAGCAGCCCCCAGAGAGGGAAAAACACCGGGGAGCTGTTTTTT
TRBJ1-1 | few | TRBV6-5 | . | 12 | CASSHMNTEAFF | TGTGCCAGCAGTCACATGAACACTGAAGCTTTCTTT
TRBJ1-3 | . | TRBV5-8 | . | 15 | CASSSQGLSGNTIYF | TGTGCCAGCAGCTCTCAGGGATTGTCTGGAAACACCATATATTTT
TRBJ2-1 | . | TRBV4-2 | TRBD2 | 17 | CASSQVNTGGSYNEQFF | TGTGCCAGCAGCCAAGTGAATACGGGGGGTTCCTACAATGAGCAGTTCTTC
TRBJ2-1 | . | TRBV12-5 | TRBD2 | 22 | CASGLFLPGRTSGTPSYNEQFF | TGTGCTAGTGGTTTATTCCTTCCGGGGCGGACTAGCGGGACCCCCTCCTACAATGAGCAGTTCTTC
TRBJ2-5 | . | TRBV6-6 | . | 14 | CASSSRDFQETQYF | TGTGCCAGCAGCTCCCGGGACTTCCAAGAGACCCAGTACTTC
TRBJ2-2 | . | TRBV15 | TRBD2 | 16 | CATSERGGRGTGELFF | TGTGCCACCAGCGAGCGGGGGGGCCGCGGCACCGGGGAGCTGTTTTTT
TRBJ1-5 | . | TRBV6-6 | TRBD1 | 13 | CASSRDRNQPQHF | TGTGCCAGCAGTCGGGACAGAAATCAGCCCCAGCATTTT
TRBJ2-2 | . | TRBV9 | TRBD1 | 17 | CASADHRDRVPTGELFF | TGTGCCAGCGCAGACCACCGGGACAGGGTCCCCACCGGGGAGCTGTTTTTT
TRBJ2-2 | . | TRBV7-2 | TRBD1 | 14 | CASRGGVNTGELFF | TGTGCCAGCAGAGGGGGCGTTAACACCGGGGAGCTGTTTTTT
TRBJ2-7 | . | TRBV15 | TRBD1 | 15 | CATSRDQQQGEEQYF | TGTGCCACCAGCAGAGATCAACAACAGGGGGAAGAGCAGTACTTC
TRBJ2-3 | . | TRBV5-4 | . | 14 | CASSLPGVVDTQYF | TGTGCCAGCAGCTTGCCGGGAGTGGTGGATACGCAGTATTTT
TRBJ2-1 | . | TRBV4-3 | TRBD2 | 19 | CASSQDWAFGPGTSNLQFF | TGCGCCAGCAGCCAAGATTGGGCGTTTGGCCCGGGGACTAGCAACCTCCAGTTCTTC
TRBJ2-7 | . | TRBV7-9 | . | 14 | CASSLESQVSEQYF | TGTGCCAGCAGCTTAGAGTCTCAGGTGAGCGAGCAGTACTTC
TRBJ2-5 | . | TRBV27 | TRBD2 | 19 | CASSLYAPGTSGLQETQYF | TGTGCCAGCAGTTTATACGCCCCCGGGACTAGCGGGCTTCAAGAGACCCAGTACTTC
TRBJ2-2 | few | TRBV7-9 | . | 14 | CASSQDRSGGELFF | TGTGCCAGCAGCCAAGACCGGAGTGGCGGGGAGCTGTTTTTT
TRBJ2-5 | . | TRBV7-3 | . | 14 | CASSHGLSGETQYF | TGTGCCAGCAGCCACGGACTAAGTGGGGAGACCCAGTACTTC
TRBJ2-1 | . | TRBV28 | . | 13 | CASSLSPRDEQFF | TGTGCCAGCAGTTTATCCCCGAGGGATGAGCAGTTCTTC
TRBJ2-3 | . | TRBV5-1 | TRBD1 | 16 | CASSLGTAILGDTQYF | TGCGCCAGCAGCCTCGGGACAGCTATTTTGGGTGATACGCAGTATTTT
TRBJ2-7 | . | TRBV25-1 | . | 14 | CASSEGQGSYEQYF | TGTGCCAGCAGTGAGGGCCAGGGGAGCTACGAGCAGTACTTC
TRBJ2-1 | . | TRBV11-3 | . | 16 | CASSPDRQSSYNEQFF | TGTGCCAGCAGCCCTGACAGGCAAAGCTCCTACAATGAGCAGTTCTTC
TRBJ2-2 | . | TRBV4-3 | TRBD2 | 15 | CASSHSSGRTGELFF | TGCGCCAGCAGCCATTCTAGCGGGAGGACCGGGGAGCTGTTTTTT
TRBJ1-5 | . | TRBV1 | . | 17 | CTSGVGTEILGNQPQHF | TGCACCAGCGGGGTGGGAACAGAAATACTAGGCAATCAGCCCCAGCATTTT
TRBJ1-3 | . | TRBV7-8 | . | 14 | CASSLSVSGNTIYF | TGTGCCAGCAGCTTATCGGTCTCTGGAAACACCATATATTTT
TRBJ2-1 | . | TRBV18 | TRBD2 | 15 | CASSPGTISYNEQFF | TGTGCCAGCTCCCCCGGGACTATCTCCTACAATGAGCAGTTCTTC
TRBJ2-5 | . | TRBV30 | TRBD2 | 15 | CAWSVGAGTQETQYF | TGTGCCTGGAGTGTAGGAGCGGGGACTCAAGAGACCCAGTACTTC
TRBJ1-2 | . | TRBV9 | . | 14 | CASSVGRGGYGYTF | TGTGCCAGCAGCGTAGGCAGGGGAGGGTATGGCTACACCTTC
TRBJ2-1 | . | TRBV7-2 | TRBD2 | 18 | CASRTGLAGGQFRHEQFF | TGTGCCAGCAGGACCGGACTAGCGGGAGGCCAGTTCAGACATGAGCAGTTCTTC
TRBJ2-1 | . | TRBV28 | TRBD2 | 17 | CASTPGAAGGSYNEQFF | TGTGCCAGCACTCCTGGAGCAGCGGGAGGCTCCTACAATGAGCAGTTCTTC
TRBJ2-5 | . | TRBV18 | . | 14 | CASSPRVSGETQYF | TGTGCCAGCTCACCACGGGTTAGCGGCGAGACCCAGTACTTC
TRBJ2-2 | . | TRBV5-1 | TRBD2 | 18 | CASSPRLAGGPGTGELFF | TGCGCCAGCAGCCCCAGACTAGCGGGGGGGCCGGGCACCGGGGAGCTGTTTTTT
TRBJ2-2 | . | TRBV29-1 | TRBD2 | 13 | CSVSSGSPGELFF | TGCAGCGTCTCTAGCGGGAGTCCCGGGGAGCTGTTTTTT
TRBJ2-7 | . | TRBV9 | . | 18 | CASSVESGRRGPRGEQYF | TGTGCCAGCAGCGTAGAGTCGGGGAGGAGAGGGCCGCGGGGCGAGCAGTACTTC
TRBJ1-1 | . | TRBV5-4 | . | 14 | CASSPQGAYTEAFF | TGTGCCAGCAGTCCTCAAGGGGCATACACTGAAGCTTTCTTT
TRBJ2-4 | . | TRBV28 | . | 17 | CASSTTERRLAKNIQYF | TGTGCCAGCAGTACAACGGAGCGGCGGTTAGCCAAAAACATTCAGTACTTC
TRBJ1-2 | . | TRBV13 | . | 15 | CASSSSTVGYYGYTF | TGTGCCAGCAGCTCCAGCACAGTTGGCTACTATGGCTACACCTTC
TRBJ2-1 | . | TRBV13 | TRBD2 | 18 | CASSLGEASGGSYNEQFF | TGTGCCAGCAGCTTAGGCGAGGCTAGCGGGGGGTCCTACAATGAGCAGTTCTTC
TRBJ1-1 | . | TRBV9 | . | 19 | CASSVVSDFPRGLNTEAFF | TGTGCCAGCAGCGTAGTGAGTGATTTTCCGAGAGGGCTGAACACTGAAGCTTTCTTT
TRBJ1-1 | . | TRBV5-1 | . | 13 | CASSFSPTSEAFF | TGCGCCAGCAGCTTTTCCCCAACATCTGAAGCTTTCTTT
TRBJ1-1 | . | TRBV4-2 | . | 15 | CASSQDLSLNTEAFF | TGTGCCAGCAGCCAAGACCTGAGCCTGAACACTGAAGCTTTCTTT